This T cell receptor (beta chain) was documented in a study of blood T cell repertoires in COVID-19 (dated by TCRdb to 2020 to 2022). For the wider study: The collaborator samples originated in the United States, Italy and Spain and spanned the acute and convalescent phases of COVID-19. The material from the prospective study consisted of cDNA or gDNA derived from T cells, B-cell-depleted T cells, or PBMCs. The dataset comprised deeply sampled blood TCRbeta repertoires from subjects exposed to, actively infected with, or recovered from COVID-19. A freely available public database, intended as a resource for researchers studying the immune response to SARS-CoV-2, is where the repertoires were released. Samples were obtained from the ongoing ImmuneRACE study (first 160 participants) and from some 1,200 subjects provided by 6 global collaborators. The sample metadata nearly always contained a de-identified subject ID, COVID-19 status, age in years and sex. Where available, HLA class I and class II types were taken from metadata supplied by the sample provider and were not determined by assay-based typing. General study outcomes and caveats: The quantity of clinical and demographic metadata differed by source and by participant and was supplied without curation.

The immunoSEQ Assay, a bias-controlled multiplex PCR, was used to amplify TCRbeta CDR3 regions from genomic DNA. On the study's bioinformatics: The number of nucleated cells in each sample was estimated by amplification of reference gene primers within the assay. Sequence reads were collapsed and filtered to measure the absolute abundance of every unique TCRbeta CDR3 rearrangement. For each sample, productive Simpson clonality was calculated by taking the square root of Simpson's diversity index across productive rearrangements. TCRdb took this table from immuneACCESS and kept in-frame rearrangements with V and J called. Such tables lack part of the clones; where checked against another copy, unresolved V genes explain under half of the gap, and the rest is unexplained. For V, J and clone size, that table is used; D and trimming come from the DNA. This sample comprises just under 350,000 clones, 75% to 90% of them detected only once. The ten largest clones capture around 6% of the sample.

Of note for this clone: Its binding antigen is unknown. Per-base quality was not reported, and no clone a single base away is much larger than it.

The CDR3 contains 13 residues, cysteine and phenylalanine counted. Only the CDR3 region is kept as DNA, spanning 39 bases read in frame from base 1. The germline V gene encodes CDR1 SGHDT and CDR2 YYEEEE. The germline ends are 8 bases apart after V is trimmed by 0 bases and J by 5 bases. One collaborating source in Seattle enrolled patients during active infection and followed them longitudinally through the course of disease. The collaborating institutions used their own protocols to collect whole blood in K2EDTA tubes. For TCRbeta analysis, collaborators shipped samples as frozen whole blood, isolated PBMCs, or DNA extracted from either of those sample types.

This receptor was obtained from a woman aged 50 to 60 with COVID-19, enrolled during active disease. The chain employs TRBV5-6 and TRBJ1-2; a tentative D match to TRBD1 spans 5 bases. The source material was peripheral blood. The CDR3 sequence is CASSLEAGYGYTF. The nucleotide sequence reads as follows: TGTGCCAGCAGCTTGGAGGCAGGGTATGGCTACACCTTC.